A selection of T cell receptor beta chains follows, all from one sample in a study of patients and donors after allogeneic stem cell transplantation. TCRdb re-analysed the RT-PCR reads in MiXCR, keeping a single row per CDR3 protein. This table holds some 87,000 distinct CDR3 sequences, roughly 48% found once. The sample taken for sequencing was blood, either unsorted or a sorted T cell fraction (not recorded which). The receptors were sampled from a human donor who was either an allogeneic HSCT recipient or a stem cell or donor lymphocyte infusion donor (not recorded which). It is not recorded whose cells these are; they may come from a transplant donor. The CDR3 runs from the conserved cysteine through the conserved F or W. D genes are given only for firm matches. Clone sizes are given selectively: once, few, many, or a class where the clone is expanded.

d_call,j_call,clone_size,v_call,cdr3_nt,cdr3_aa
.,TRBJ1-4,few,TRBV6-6,TGTGCCAGCAGTTATAGTGAGGCCGGGGGTGCGGAAAAACTGTTTTTT,CASSYSEAGGAEKLFF
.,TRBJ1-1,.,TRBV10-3,TGTGCCATCAGCCCCGGGGGGGGGCTCATGAACACTGAAGCTTTCTTT,CAISPGGGLMNTEAFF
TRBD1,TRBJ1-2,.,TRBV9,TGTGCCAGCAGCGCAACAGGGGGCTCAGACTATGGCTACACCTTC,CASSATGGSDYGYTF
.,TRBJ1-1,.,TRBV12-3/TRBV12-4,TGTGCCAGCAGTTTCGGACAGCCGCCAGAAGCTTTCTTT,CASSFGQPPEAFF
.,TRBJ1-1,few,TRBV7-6,TGTGCCAGCAGCTCGACTTTGGGGGCCACTGAAGCTTTCTTT,CASSSTLGATEAFF
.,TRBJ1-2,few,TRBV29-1,TGCAGCGTTGAAGACCCTCCGGACCCCCATGGCTACACCTTC,CSVEDPPDPHGYTF
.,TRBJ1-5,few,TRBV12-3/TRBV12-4,TGTGCCAGCAAGGAAGGGCTGCAGGGCACCCCCCAGCATTTT,CASKEGLQGTPQHF
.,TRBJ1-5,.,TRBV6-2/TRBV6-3,TGTGCCAGCAGTGGGGGTGCGGGGGTCGGCAATCAGCCCCAGCATTTT,CASSGGAGVGNQPQHF
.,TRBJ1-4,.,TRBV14,TGTGCCAGCAGCCCACCGGGGGTGATTGGTGAAAAACTGTTTTTT,CASSPPGVIGEKLFF
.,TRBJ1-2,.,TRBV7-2,TGTGCCAGCAGCTCAACTAGCGCGGTAGCTAACTATGGCTACACCTTC,CASSSTSAVANYGYTF
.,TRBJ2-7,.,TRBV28,TGTGCCAGCAGTCACCCCGCTTTACTGTTAGTCGTCTACGAGCAGTACTTC,CASSHPALLLVVYEQYF
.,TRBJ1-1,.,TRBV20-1,TGCAGTGCTAGACCGGGACGGCCGAACACTGAAGCTTTCTTT,CSARPGRPNTEAFF
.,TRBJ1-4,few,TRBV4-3,TGCGCCAGCAGCCTGGAGACCCTTACAACTAATGAAAAACTGTTTTTT,CASSLETLTTNEKLFF
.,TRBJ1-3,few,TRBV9,TGTGCCAGCAGCGTAGGAGGAACAACCGCTGGAAACACCATATATTTT,CASSVGGTTAGNTIYF
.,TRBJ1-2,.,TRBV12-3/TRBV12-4,TGTGCCAGCAGTAAACTCCGGGACAAAGACGGCTACACCTTC,CASSKLRDKDGYTF
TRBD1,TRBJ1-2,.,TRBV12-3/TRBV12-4,TGTGCCAGCAGTGGGACAGTCCCGAGGAGCTATGGCTACACCTTC,CASSGTVPRSYGYTF
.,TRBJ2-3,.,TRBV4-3,TGCGCCAGCAGCCCGGGACTCCCCACCGGAGATACGCAGTATTTT,CASSPGLPTGDTQYF
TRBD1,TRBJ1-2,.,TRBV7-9,TGTGCCAGCAGCTTAGCAGGGGGCCTCAACTATGGCTACACCTTC,CASSLAGGLNYGYTF
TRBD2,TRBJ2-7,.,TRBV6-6,TGTGCCAGCAGTTATTATCTCTCCCCTAGCGGAGCCAGCTCCTACGAGCAGTACTTC,CASSYYLSPSGASSYEQYF
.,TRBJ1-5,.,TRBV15,TGTGCCACCAGCAGAGATCAGGGTAGTCAGCCCCAGCATTTT,CATSRDQGSQPQHF
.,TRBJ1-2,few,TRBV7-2,TGTGCCAGCAGCGCGTCCGGGGGGTTCTATGGCTACACCTTC,CASSASGGFYGYTF
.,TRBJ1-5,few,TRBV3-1,TGTGCCAGCAGCCAGGGGGACAGCAATCAGCCCCAGCATTTT,CASSQGDSNQPQHF
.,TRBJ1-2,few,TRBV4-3,TGCGCCAGCAGCACCCGGGGGCACTATGGCTACACCTTC,CASSTRGHYGYTF
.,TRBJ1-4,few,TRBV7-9,TGTGCCAGCAGCTTACTGACTGAAGCAAATGAAAAACTGTTTTTT,CASSLLTEANEKLFF
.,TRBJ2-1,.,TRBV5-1,TGCGCCAGCAGCCTCCGAGGGGGATTGGGCAGCAATGAGCAGTTCTTC,CASSLRGGLGSNEQFF
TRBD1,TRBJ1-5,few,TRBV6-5,TGTGCCAGCACCCCCGGGACAGGGTCGATTCGCAATCAGCCCCAGCATTTT,CASTPGTGSIRNQPQHF
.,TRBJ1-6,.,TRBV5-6,TGTGCCAGCAGCTTTTCTCGTTCACCCCTCCACTTT,CASSFSRSPLHF
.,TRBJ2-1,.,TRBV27,TGTGCCAGCGGGGTGTCCTACAATGAGCAGTTCTTC,CASGVSYNEQFF
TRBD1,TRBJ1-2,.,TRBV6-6,TGTGCCAGCAGTTCACAGGGGGTTAACTATGGCTACACCTTC,CASSSQGVNYGYTF
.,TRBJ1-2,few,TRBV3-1,TGTGCCAGCAGCCAAGGTTCAGATAACTATGGCTACACCTTC,CASSQGSDNYGYTF
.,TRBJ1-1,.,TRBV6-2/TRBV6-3,TGTGCCAGCAGTTATTGGGGGATAGTGGGGAACACTGAAGCTTTCTTT,CASSYWGIVGNTEAFF
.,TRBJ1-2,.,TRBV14,TGTGCCAGCAGCCAAGTAAACAGTCACTATGGCTACACCTTC,CASSQVNSHYGYTF
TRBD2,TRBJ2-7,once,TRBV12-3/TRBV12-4,TGTGCCAGCAGCGGAGCGGGAGATGGGCCCTACGAGCAGTACTTC,CASSGAGDGPYEQYF
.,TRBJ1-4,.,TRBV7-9,TGTGCCAGCCGACCCCCAGGAGGCGGGGCCGAAGGAAAACTGTTTTTT,CASRPPGGGAEGKLFF
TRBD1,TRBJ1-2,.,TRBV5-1,TGCGCCAGCAGCCCCCGGACAGGTTACTATGGCTACACCTTC,CASSPRTGYYGYTF
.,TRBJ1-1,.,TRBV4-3,TGCGCCAGCAGCCAAAGTTCAGGGGTCCAGAAAGCTTTCTTT,CASSQSSGVQKAFF
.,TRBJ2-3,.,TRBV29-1,TGCAGCGTTGAAAAGATGGCCCCAGGGGATACGCAGTATTTT,CSVEKMAPGDTQYF
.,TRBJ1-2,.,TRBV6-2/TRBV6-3,TGTCCCAGCAGTTACCCCCAAGCGAACTATGGCTACACCTTC,CPSSYPQANYGYTF
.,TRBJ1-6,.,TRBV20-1,TGCAGTGCTAAAAGGACCGAGAATTCACCCCTCCACTTT,CSAKRTENSPLHF
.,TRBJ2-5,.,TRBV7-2,TGTGCCAGCAGCTTTGTAGCCCGAGAGACCCAGTACTTC,CASSFVARETQYF
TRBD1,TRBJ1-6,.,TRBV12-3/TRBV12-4,TGTGCCAGCAGCCGCGGACAGGGTTGGGATAATTCACCCCTCCACTTT,CASSRGQGWDNSPLHF
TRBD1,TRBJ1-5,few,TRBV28,TGTGCCAGCAGTATCATCACAGGGGCCAATCAGCCCCAGCATTTT,CASSIITGANQPQHF
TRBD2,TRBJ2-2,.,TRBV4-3,TGCGCCAGCAGCCAGGGGACTAGCGGGAGGATCAGGACCGGGGAGCTGTTTTTT,CASSQGTSGRIRTGELFF
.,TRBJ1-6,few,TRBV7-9,TGTGCCAGCAGCTTAATGAGGATGCGTCCGAATTCACCCCTCCACTTT,CASSLMRMRPNSPLHF
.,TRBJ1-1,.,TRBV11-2,TGTGCCAGCAGCTTAGAGTCGGCGACGAACACTGAAGCTTTCTTT,CASSLESATNTEAFF